This is a list of T cell receptor beta chains from one sample in a study of shared clonotypes between healthy human individuals. Measured with immunoSEQ multiplex PCR; TCRdb has only the in-frame clones, and not every one. The table lists 300,000 to 350,000 clones, less than 75% of them singletons. Sample: memory CD4+ T cells sorted from blood. Receptor source: a young man in good health. The CDR3 runs from the conserved cysteine through the conserved F or W. A D gene is named only where the DNA matches it firmly.

v_call,d_call,cdr3_aa
TRBV7-2,TRBD2,CASRRSGTSVTSTDTQYF
TRBV7-9,NA,CASSFAATDTQYF
TRBV19,NA,CASGQLNEQFF
TRBV6-5,TRBD2,CASRATSGLSYEQYF
TRBV25-1,TRBD1,CASSELGVDRGTDTQYF
TRBV5-1,TRBD1,CASTLDRVRDTQYF
TRBV7-8,TRBD2,CASSGLAGGLNYNEQFF
TRBV18,TRBD1,CASSPEGTGAPLWSYNEQFF
TRBV5-6,TRBD1,CASSLTGVNQPQHF
TRBV6-5,TRBD1,CASSYSGRTGWGYTF
TRBV28,NA,CASSLNWSGAQQFF
TRBV19,NA,CASSSSGSDQPQHF
TRBV7-3,TRBD1,CASSLGGTDHGYTF
TRBV20-1,NA,CSAGGDTEAFF
TRBV27,NA,CASSLLGHRGSETQYF
TRBV7-2,NA,CASSFAGTEQYF
TRBV6-5,TRBD1,CASSETGRQYGYTF
TRBV4-2,NA,CASSQDWSTEAFF
TRBV10-3,TRBD2,CAISGPRGLAGEGTYEQYF
TRBV15,TRBD2,CATSGHSGIYNEQFF
TRBV19,NA,CASSIGLGRHNEQFF
TRBV28,NA,CASSRPGAHEQYF
TRBV15,TRBD1,CATSSPTGAADTQYF
TRBV23-1,NA,CASSQSGRYRYNEQFF
TRBV19,NA,CASSQWGGANQPQHF
TRBV25-1,NA,CASSGDRNTGELFF
TRBV7-9,TRBD2,CASSQTKGPSGRSSYEQYF
TRBV30,NA,CAWSVRLGSGELFF
TRBV30,NA,CACQQGYEQYF
TRBV6-1,NA,CASSEVSDNEQFF
TRBV10-3,TRBD1,CAISKQGDEKLFF
TRBV7-9,NA,CASSLAGATEAFF
TRBV28,TRBD1,CASSKGQGMAYEQYF
TRBV2,TRBD2,CASSELAGDNEQFF
TRBV7-9,TRBD2,CASSLRSVTSGDEQFF
TRBV7-2,NA,CASSSTGSYGYTF
TRBV5-1,TRBD1,CASSFPGTGSYEQYF